One and the same sample provided the 12 T cell receptor beta chains below, sequenced in a study of T cell repertoires in cytomegalovirus infection. The antigens these receptors bind are not known. MiXCR, run by TCRdb on the reads, gives a single entry per CDR3 protein. The repertoire holds about half a million distinct CDR3 sequences, with about 39% as singletons. Sequencing used cultured PBMCs, obtained from culture after CMV antigen stimulation. These receptors all stem from a human donor in good health (CMV status not recorded). Some clones in this sample may be carry-over from other donors' samples.

This clonotype was recorded a few times. The chain joins TRBV7-9 to TRBJ2-1; 9 nucleotides match TRBD2. V was clipped by 5 bases and J by 9 bases; unmatched bases: 17. Germline V lookup: CDR1 SEHNR, CDR2 FQNEAQ (reference sequence). The length of the CDR3 is 17 residues. This CDR3 reads CASSPRVAGDHMGEQFF. CDR3 bases: TGTGCCAGCAGCCCGAGGGTAGCGGGAGATCATATGGGTGAGCAGTTCTTC.

This clonotype has only one observation. The chain joins TRBV6-1 to TRBJ1-1; D unclear. Germline CDR1 and CDR2: MNHNS and SASEGT. This CDR3 contains 14 residues. V was shortened by 0 bases and J by 4 bases, with 9 bases between the two germline ends. This CDR3 is CASSEAHGVTEAFF. The CDR3 coding sequence is TGTGCCAGCAGTGAAGCGCACGGGGTCACTGAAGCTTTCTTT.

The sample holds a few counts of this clonotype. The chain recombines TRBV11-2 with TRBJ2-3, with TRBD2 as a possible D gene (7 bases). This CDR3 region has 15 residues. V lost 5 bases and J 1 base, leaving 13 bases between the germline ends. From germline, CDR1 is SGHAT and CDR2 FQNNGV. CDR3 region: CASSPGGLGTDTQYF. In DNA form, the CDR3 reads TGTGCCAGCAGCCCCGGGGGGCTAGGCACAGATACGCAGTATTTT.

The genes are TRBV7-6 and TRBJ1-2; D is perhaps TRBD1 (5 bases). Germline loops: CDR1 SGHVS, CDR2 FNYEAQ. The CDR3 loop spans 13 amino acids. Trimming left V 4 bases short and J 6 bases short, with 12 bases between. For the CDR3, the DNA is TGTGCCAGCAGCTCGCGTGGGACGGATGGCTACACCTTC. Translated, it gives CASSSRGTDGYTF.

This sequence joins TRBV5-4 and TRBJ2-1; D perhaps matches TRBD2 (7 bases). Germline CDR1 and CDR2: SGHNT and YYREEE (reference sequence). Trimming removed 7 bases from V and 6 bases from J, with 23 bases in between. The CDR3 runs 16 residues. In nucleotides, the CDR3 is TGTGCCAGCCACGCGCTGGGGCGGGGGCCGAGCAATGAGCAGTTCTTC. Residues: CASHALGRGPSNEQFF.

V is TRBV7-2 and J is TRBJ2-7; unclear D gene. Germline CDR1 is SGHTA and CDR2 is FQGNSA. This CDR3 has 14 amino acids. V was shortened by 2 bases and J by 8 bases, with 16 bases between the two germline ends. The CDR3 protein is CASSLPPVGPQQYF. CDR3 DNA sequence: TGTGCCAGCAGCTTACCCCCCGTCGGCCCCCAGCAGTACTTC.

This clonotype was recorded a few times. This sequence joins TRBV4-1 and TRBJ2-3; D gene ambiguous. CDR3 length equals 15 residues. CDR1 and CDR2 (germline): MGHRA, YSYEKL. With 1 base removed from V and 6 bases from J, the gap between germline ends came to 14 bases. CDR3 sequence (DNA): TGCGCCAGCAGCCAAGTTGACGTTAGTGACGATACGCAGTATTTT. Translating it yields CASSQVDVSDDTQYF.

A few counts support this clonotype. The chain combines TRBV7-6 with TRBJ1-1, with D maybe TRBD1 (6 bases). Germline loops: CDR1 SGHVS, CDR2 FNYEAQ. V was trimmed by 2 bases and J by 13 bases, leaving 17 bases between them. This CDR3 has 13 residues. The CDR3 DNA follows: TGTGCCAGCAGCTTAACCGGACAGACGAAGCTTTTCTTT. This sequence encodes CASSLTGQTKLFF.

This clonotype has just a few counts. The rearrangement links TRBV6-1 to TRBJ1-2; no clear D gene. Germline V gene lookup returns CDR1 MNHNS and CDR2 SASEGT. Trimming pared 2 bases from V and 5 bases from J, leaving 9 bases between. The CDR3 is made up of 13 amino acids. DNA for the CDR3: TGTGCCAGCAGTGAAAATAGTCTATATGGCTACACCTTC. This encodes CASSENSLYGYTF.

This chain joins TRBV15 and TRBJ1-5, with 8 bases lining up with TRBD1. The CDR3 is 15 residues long. V dropped 1 base and J dropped 4; count of bases not matched to a gene: 3. Germline values: CDR1 LNHNV, CDR2 YYDKDF (reference sequence). The CDR3 DNA is TGTGCCACCAGCAGAGCAGGGGGCGAGAATCAGCCCCAGCATTTT. Protein sequence: CATSRAGGENQPQHF.

The chain is built from TRBV20-1 and TRBJ2-7; D might be TRBD1 or TRBD2, each matching 5 bases. The CDR3 has 14 residues. Trimming took 0 bases from V and 7 from J, leaving 16 bases between them. The germline V gene encodes CDR1 DFQATT and CDR2 SNEGSKA (reference sequence). CDR3 sequence reads: CSARDPRGPEEQYF. The CDR3, as DNA: TGCAGTGCTAGAGATCCCCGGGGACCTGAAGAGCAGTACTTC.

There are a few counts of this clonotype. V gene TRBV5-4 combines with J gene TRBJ1-4; D may be TRBD1 (6 bases). Trimming pared 0 bases from V and 6 bases from J, leaving 9 bases between. Germline V gene sequence: CDR1 SGHNT, CDR2 YYREEE (reference sequence). The length of the CDR3 is 14 residues. The CDR3 region is CASSLGTADEKLFF. Written as DNA, the CDR3 is TGTGCCAGCAGCTTGGGGACAGCCGATGAAAAACTGTTTTTT. The full variable domain, with the rest looked up from reference TRBV5-4 and TRBJ1-4, is ETGVTQSPTHLIKTRGQQVTLRCSSQSGHNTVSWYQQALGQGPQFIFQYYREEENGRGNFPPRFSGLQFPNYSSELNVNALELDDSALYLCASSLGTADEKLFFGSGTQLSVL.